These 21 T cell receptor beta chains share one sample of origin, sequenced in a study of tumor-infiltrating lymphocytes in primary liver carcinoma. In addition to blood RNA drawn from unsorted whole blood, germline DNA was extracted. Priming with a constant-region primer yielded TCR beta cDNA from around 540 ng total RNA. Slightly modified ARM-PCR served as the procedure for the TCR beta libraries. These libraries came from three rounds of nested multiplex PCR. Two initial PCR rounds of about 10 cycles each paired TRBV1-TRBV30 forward primers with a C-beta reverse primer. TCRdb analysed the multiplex PCR reads with MiXCR anew, one entry per CDR3 protein. The table includes about 300,000 distinct CDR3 sequences, 55% to 65% detected once. The specimen was peripheral blood. The receptors shown here come from a man in his forties with primary liver carcinoma and hepatitis B virus infection.

Regarding this clonotype: A read error may explain this, as a much larger clone is one base away. J is TRBJ2-2 and V is TRBV29-1, with 9 bases aligning to TRBD2. The CDR3 runs 13 residues. Per the germline V gene, CDR1 is SQVTM and CDR2 is ANQGSEA. The CDR3 sequence is CTVEAGGSGELFF. In nucleotides, the CDR3 is TGCACCGTTGAAGCGGGAGGATCGGGGGAGCTGTTTTTT.

This clonotype was picked up a small number of times. The chain recombines TRBV28 with TRBJ2-4, with 14 bases matching TRBD2. The germline V gene encodes CDR1 MDHEN and CDR2 SYDVKM. V shed 5 bases and J 9 bases; nucleotides not matched to a gene: 9. The CDR3 covers 16 residues. The CDR3 loop is CASSRNRLAGGSIQYF. The DNA for the CDR3 is TGTGCCAGCAGTCGCAACAGACTAGCGGGAGGGAGCATTCAGTACTTC.

V and J are TRBV5-1 and TRBJ2-3; TRBD1 matches at 12 bases. Germline values: CDR1 SGHRS, CDR2 YFSETQ. The ends lost 2 bases at V and 4 bases at J; junction bases unmatched: 5. This CDR3 is 16 amino acids long. CDR3 in DNA: TGCGCCAGCAGCTTACGGGGACAGGGGGCGCCAGATACGCAGTATTTT. Amino acids: CASSLRGQGAPDTQYF.

Turning to this clonotype: Relative to the germline gene, one junction end is altered; a read error may explain this. The rearrangement joins TRBV29-1 to TRBJ2-7; perhaps TRBD1 as D (5 bases). The CDR3 is 12 residues long. Germline CDR1 SQVTM, CDR2 ANQGSEA. The CDR3 reads CSAERGGYEQYF. In DNA, the CDR3 is TGCAGCGCTGAAAGGGGCGGCTACGAGCAGTACTTC.

Regarding this clonotype: The junction departs from germline at one end; a sequencing error may be responsible. The chain has TRBV10-3 and TRBJ2-7; no clear D. The CDR3 has 15 amino acids. Germline V gene data show CDR1 as ENHRY and CDR2 as SYGVKD. The CDR3 DNA sequence: TGTGCCATCAGTGAGTCGATTACAGACTCCTATGAGCAGTACTTC. It codes for CAISESITDSYEQYF.

The CDR3 coding sequence is TGTACCATCAGCCGAAACGGGGAAACCCAGTACTTC. Protein sequence: CTISRNGETQYF. This rearrangement joins TRBV12-3 or TRBV12-4 to TRBJ2-5; D perhaps matches TRBD2 (5 bases). The CDR3 totals 12 residues.

This clonotype was seen a single time. This may be a read error: a much more frequent sequence differs by one nucleotide. The chain has TRBV10-1 and TRBJ1-2; 8 nucleotides match TRBD1. Trimming took 9 bases from V and 2 from J; bases not matched to a gene: 5. The CDR3 is 13 residues long. Germline assignment: CDR1 WNHNN and CDR2 SYGVQD (reference sequence). The CDR3 DNA sequence: TGCGCCAGACCCAGGGGGCACAACTATGGCTACACCTTC. This codes for CARPRGHNYGYTF.

This chain uses TRBV6-6 with TRBJ1-3; possible D gene TRBD1, 6 bases. Germline CDR1 reads MNHNY; CDR2 reads SVGAGI (reference sequence). The CDR3 consists of 15 residues. The ends were cut back, 6 bases at V and 0 bases at J, with 12 bases in the middle. CDR3 protein: CASRLTGLSGNTIYF. The CDR3 DNA reads as TGTGCCAGCAGGCTAACAGGGCTCTCTGGAAACACCATATATTTT.

As regards this clonotype: The CDR3 does not close with the conserved phenylalanine or tryptophan, likely indicating a read error. CDR3 region: CAISKGRQNPSQETQYL. For the CDR3, the DNA is TGTGCTATCAGCAAGGGACGCCAGAACCCGAGCCAAGAGACCCAGTACTTA. V usage is TRBV10-3 and J usage is TRBJ2-5; D is perhaps TRBD1 or TRBD2 (5 bases each). CDR1 is ENHRY, CDR2 SYGVKD, per germline. The CDR3 is made up of 17 amino acids.

This chain joins TRBV6-2 or TRBV6-3 and TRBJ1-1; no firm D call. V lost 6 bases and J 2 bases, leaving 22 bases between the germline ends. Germline assignment: CDR1 MNHEY and CDR2 SVGEGT. This CDR3 is 17 amino acids long. The CDR3 reads CASSPIREKGKNTEAFF. In DNA form, the CDR3 reads TGTGCCAGCAGCCCCATACGGGAAAAAGGAAAAAACACTGAAGCTTTCTTT.

This clonotype was detected ten times or more. The chain links TRBV6-2 or TRBV6-3 to TRBJ2-5; D is undetermined. V was trimmed by 2 bases and J by 5 bases, leaving 6 bases between them. CDR1 is MNHEY, CDR2 SVGEGT, per germline. The CDR3 spans 12 residues. CDR3 in amino acids: CASSYGRETQYF. The CDR3 nucleotides read TGTGCCAGCAGTTACGGAAGGGAGACCCAGTACTTC.

This clonotype was detected a few times. The chain uses TRBV7-9 and TRBJ2-1; D is uncertain. V shed 9 bases and J shed 9 bases, with 6 bases lying between them. The germline gives CDR1 SEHNR, CDR2 FQNEAQ (reference sequence). The CDR3 runs 9 residues. CDR3 DNA sequence: TGTGCCAGTACGAGTGAGCAGTTCTTC. The encoded protein is CASTSEQFF.

Notes on this clonotype: This may stem from a read error, because a much larger clone lies one nucleotide away. The CDR3, as DNA: TGTGCCAGCAGCAAACAGGGAGCGAATAGTTCACCCCTCCACTTT. This sequence encodes CASSKQGANSSPLHF. The chain is built from TRBV6-5 and TRBJ1-6, with D tentatively TRBD1 (6 bases). V was cut by 6 bases and J by 9 bases, with 18 bases left in between. Germline V lookup: CDR1 MNHEY, CDR2 SVGAGI. This CDR3 spans 15 amino acids.

Of note for this clonotype: This could be a read error, since a much larger clone is one nucleotide away. In this CDR3 the conserved last residue, phenylalanine or tryptophan, is missing, so a read error is likely. The chain employs TRBV4-1 and TRBJ1-2; D is undetermined. Germline V gene data show CDR1 as MGHRA and CDR2 as YSYEKL. Trimming shortened V by 1 base and J by 3 bases, and 12 bases separated the two germline ends. This CDR3 is 15 amino acids long. The CDR3: CASSQALGLYYGYTS. The DNA for the CDR3 is TGCGCCAGCAGCCAAGCCCTGGGCCTATACTATGGCTACACCTCC.

This clonotype was seen ten or more times. The CDR3 DNA sequence: TGTGCCAGCAGGACGACAGGGGCCAGGACCCAGTACTTC. Protein sequence: CASRTTGARTQYF. This chain connects TRBV6-5 to TRBJ2-5, with 8 positions matching TRBD1. From germline, CDR1 is MNHEY and CDR2 SVGAGI. The CDR3 has 13 residues. With 6 bases clipped from V and 7 bases from J, the junction kept 7 bases outside the gene matches.

The genes are TRBV28 and TRBJ2-7; possible D gene TRBD1, 5 bases. Germline values: CDR1 MDHEN, CDR2 SYDVKM. V was cut by 6 bases and J by 4 bases, with 10 bases left in between. The CDR3 covers 12 residues. The CDR3 protein is CASRPTVYEQYF. CDR3 nucleotides: TGTGCCAGCAGACCGACAGTTTACGAGCAGTACTTC. The full variable domain, its missing parts supplied by reference TRBV28 and TRBJ2-7, is DVKVTQSSRYLVKRTGEKVFLECVQDMDHENMFWYRQDPGLGLRLIYFSYDVKMKEKGDIPEGYSVSREKKERFSLILESASTNQTSMYLCASRPTVYEQYFGPGTRLTVT.

The gene calls are TRBV5-1 and TRBJ2-5, with D possibly being TRBD2 (6 bases). V was cut by 4 bases and J by 5 bases, with 15 bases left in between. The germline V gene has CDR1 SGHRS and CDR2 YFSETQ. This CDR3 region has 14 residues. The CDR3 bases are TGCGCCAGCAGCATTAAGGGACTGGGGGAGACCCAGTACTTC. Amino acids: CASSIKGLGETQYF.

In this sample, this clonotype turned up a few times. The V and J genes are TRBV20-1 and TRBJ2-7, with 12 bases fitting TRBD2. Trimming cost V 6 bases and J 6 bases; bases outside gene matches: 9. Germline values: CDR1 DFQATT, CDR2 SNEGSKA (reference sequence). The CDR3 has 14 residues. The CDR3 is CSATRLAGVGEQYF. The DNA of the CDR3 is TGCAGTGCCACTCGACTAGCGGGAGTGGGCGAGCAGTACTTC.

This rearrangement joins TRBV30 to TRBJ1-1; D gene ambiguous. CDR3 length: 13 residues. The germline V and J ends were trimmed by 3 bases and 1 base, with 9 bases remaining between them. Germline CDR1 is GTSNPN and CDR2 is SVGIG (reference sequence). CDR3 protein: CAWRRNGNTEAFF. The CDR3 nucleotides read TGTGCCTGGAGGCGGAACGGGAACACTGAAGCTTTCTTT.

As concerns this clonotype: This may be a read error, as it is one base from a much larger clone. V is TRBV12-3 or TRBV12-4 and J is TRBJ1-2; perhaps TRBD1 as D (5 bases). This CDR3 spans 13 amino acids. V was shortened by 3 bases and J by 7 bases, with 12 bases between the two germline ends. The CDR3 protein is CASSLRGDVGYTF. CDR3 in DNA: TGTGCCAGCAGTTTGCGGGGGGACGTTGGCTACACCTTC.

This clonotype was seen a few times. The rearrangement uses TRBV25-1 and TRBJ2-3; either TRBD1 or TRBD2 may supply D (6 bases each). Trimming shortened V by 5 bases and J by 2 bases, and 17 bases separated the two germline ends. From germline, CDR1 is MGHDK and CDR2 SYGVNS. The CDR3 is 16 amino acids. The CDR3 sequence: CASSRGGGPTTDTQYF. As DNA, the CDR3 is TGTGCCAGCAGTAGAGGAGGGGGGCCTACCACAGATACGCAGTATTTT.